Listed below are T cell receptor beta chains from one sample, sequenced in a study of response to subunit inactivated influenza vaccine. TCRdb re-derived calls from the RT-PCR reads in MiXCR, one entry per CDR3 protein. The sample records about 800,000 distinct CDR3 sequences, 21% being singletons. Sequences were derived from PBMCs from blood, sampled more than 4 days after vaccination. Receptors originate from a man between 50 and 59 years old who received an inactivated influenza vaccine. CDR3s include the opening cysteine and the closing phenylalanine or tryptophan. A D gene is named only where the DNA matches it firmly. Size tells how often a clone was seen (once, few, many) or the class of an expanded clone, and some rows leave it out.

TRBJ2-2	.	TRBV29-1	.	CSVHRQTVAPTGELFF	TGCAGCGTTCACCGACAGACTGTAGCACCCACCGGGGAGCTGTTTTTT
TRBJ2-3	.	TRBV12-3/TRBV12-4	TRBD2	CASSLQAGGADTQYF	TGTGCCAGCAGTTTACAAGCGGGGGGCGCTGATACGCAGTATTTT
TRBJ2-7	few	TRBV12-3/TRBV12-4	.	CASSLGDNGILKQYF	TGTGCCAGCAGTTTAGGGGACAATGGGATCCTAAAGCAGTACTTC
TRBJ1-2	.	TRBV5-1	TRBD1	CASSWETGADYGYTF	TGCGCCAGCAGCTGGGAGACAGGGGCCGACTATGGCTACACCTTC
TRBJ2-5	.	TRBV10-2	TRBD2	CASTRESGTFYF	TGCGCCAGCACGCGGGAGTCGGGGACTTTTTACTTC
TRBJ2-4	.	TRBV5-1	TRBD1	CASSVGQRLAKNIQYF	TGCGCCAGCAGCGTGGGACAGCGACTAGCCAAAAACATTCAGTACTTC
TRBJ1-2	.	TRBV20-1	TRBD1	CSARDYRGYGYTF	TGCAGTGCTAGAGATTACAGGGGCTATGGCTACACCTTC
TRBJ2-7	few	TRBV4-2	.	CASSQVRSATYEQYF	TGTGCCAGCAGCCAAGTGAGGTCAGCGACCTACGAGCAGTACTTC
TRBJ2-3	.	TRBV6-2/TRBV6-3	.	CASSRVSRTDTQYF	TGTGCCAGCTCCAGGGTTTCGAGGACAGATACGCAGTATTTT
TRBJ2-1	.	TRBV19	.	CASSILRGTYNEQFF	TGTGCCAGTAGTATACTTCGAGGCACCTACAATGAGCAGTTCTTC
TRBJ2-4	few	TRBV7-9	.	CASTTGLTSHEYF	TGTGCCAGCACTACGGGCCTAACTAGCCACGAGTACTTC